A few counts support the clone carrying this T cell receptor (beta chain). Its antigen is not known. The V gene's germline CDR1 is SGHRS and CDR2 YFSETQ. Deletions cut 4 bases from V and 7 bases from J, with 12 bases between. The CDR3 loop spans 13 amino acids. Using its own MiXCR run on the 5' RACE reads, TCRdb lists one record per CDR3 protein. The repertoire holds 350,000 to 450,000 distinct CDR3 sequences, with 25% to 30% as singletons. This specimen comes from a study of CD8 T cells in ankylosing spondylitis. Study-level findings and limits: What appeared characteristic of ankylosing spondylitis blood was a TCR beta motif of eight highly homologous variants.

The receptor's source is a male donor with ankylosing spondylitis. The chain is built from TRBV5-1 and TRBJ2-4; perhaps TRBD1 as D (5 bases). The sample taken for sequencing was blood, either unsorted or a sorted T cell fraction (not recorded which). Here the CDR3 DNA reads TGCGCCAGCAGCCCGCAGGGTGGGAACATTCAGTACTTC. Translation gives CASSPQGGNIQYF.